The T cell receptor beta chain described here comes from a study of T cell responses to AZD1222 COVID-19 vaccine. Notes on the study in general: Baseline serology detected seropositivity in only 5 or 6 AZD1222 recipients.

Produced via immunoSEQ multiplex PCR; TCRdb's table is partial and in-frame only. The sample shows 100,000 to 120,000 clones, around 85% of them seen only once. Between the trimmed V and J ends, which lost 3 bases and 0 bases, there was a span of 18 bases. Germline V gene data show CDR1 as LGHNA and CDR2 as YNFKEQ. The CDR3 length is 17 residues. Comments on this clone: The antigen remains unidentified.

The chain has TRBV4-2 and TRBJ2-7, with a weak D call TRBD2 (5 bases). The sequence derives from an adult in good health. The sequencing used peripheral blood, collected on day 0 of AZD1222 vaccination. CDR3 region: CASSHLSGGGNSYEQYF. The CDR3 DNA follows: TGTGCCAGCAGCCACCTATCAGGAGGCGGAAACTCCTACGAGCAGTACTTC.